This T cell receptor (beta chain) stems from a study of blood T cells in healthy people across ages. Study summary: About one barcoded beta molecule per two T cells was captured by template switching. Study results and limitations: It was the long-lived donors that had more naive CD4+ cells and higher diversity than aged donors.

CDR1 and CDR2 (germline): SGHTA, FQGNSA. The CDR3 is 15 residues long. Unmatched junction bases numbered 13, after V lost 4 bases and J lost 8 bases. The use of a sample-barcoded 5' primer and a J-beta primer mix characterized a second PCR of about 6 to 11 cycles. All cDNA molecules were each tagged by a template-switch adaptor with 12 random nucleotides. Via MiXCR, TCRdb re-called the 5' RACE reads, giving one row per CDR3 protein. Of some 1 million distinct CDR3 sequences in the sample, 40% to 50% were seen once. Comment on this clonotype: Its antigen is unknown.

This chain connects TRBV7-2 to TRBJ2-5; TRBD1 agrees at 7 bases. The clonotype comes from a woman in her sixties in good health. Sequenced: blood. The CDR3 reads CASSSTTGLGFTQYF. CDR3 nucleotide sequence: TGTGCCAGCAGCTCGACGACAGGGTTGGGTTTTACCCAGTACTTC.